This entry features one TCR beta chain sequence. The antigen is unknown. The data derive from a study of monozygotic twins with inflammatory bowel disease. The template switching step added UMIs that contained a 6-nucleotide sample barcode. TCRdb re-called the 5' RACE reads; every CDR3 protein appears as one record, without DNA. Its table lists some 450,000 distinct CDR3 sequences. The CDR3 runs 13 residues. Germline-derived CDR1 and CDR2 are MNHEY and SMNVEV (reference sequence). Study results and limitations: IBD patients, compared with healthy twins, shared fewer clonotypes with others (especially with disease activity).

The TCR sequence derives from a human donor with ulcerative colitis or Crohn's disease, or a healthy co-twin of an affected twin (not recorded which). The chain couples TRBV27 to TRBJ2-2; the TCRdb call, TRBD2, lacks DNA for checking. Sequencing was carried out using blood. CDR3 protein: CASSPVRAGELFF.